This TCR beta chain was captured in a study of blood T cell repertoires in COVID-19. The CDR3 loop spans 15 amino acids. The germline V gene has CDR1 GTSNPN and CDR2 SVGIG (reference sequence). With 2 bases removed from V and 4 bases from J, the gap between germline ends came to 16 bases. Participants, roughly 18 to 90 years old, spanned under 30 US areas. Profiled with immunoSEQ multiplex PCR; TCRdb holds only in-frame clones, not every one. Found here are around 310,000 clones, 85% to 90% of them singletons; the top ten hold about 8.4%. The chain combines TRBV30 with TRBJ2-3; tentatively, D is TRBD1 (7 bases). The sample taken for sequencing was PBMCs or T cells enriched from blood (not recorded which). The origin of this receptor is a woman younger than 45 who had recovered from COVID-19. The CDR3 coding sequence is TGTGCCTGGAGTCAGGGGGGAGTGTATGCAGATACGCAGTATTTT. Translating it yields CAWSQGGVYADTQYF.